Presented here are 15 T cell receptor beta chains from one specimen sequenced in a study of beta chain features in type 1 diabetes. No antigen has been identified for these receptors. Regarding the study as a whole: Type 1 diabetes patients had TCRB CDR3s that were shorter (moderately but significantly so) in all four CD4+ subsets.

As every portion of the isolated RNA was reverse transcribed, the sequencing read expressed TCRB transcripts. Profiled with immunoSEQ multiplex PCR; TCRdb holds only in-frame clones, not every one. The sample carries about 180,000 clones, roughly 7.1% recorded once. The sample taken for sequencing was central memory CD4+ T cells from blood. The receptors were gathered from a woman between 40 and 50 years old with type 1 diabetes.

There are a few counts of this clone. The rearrangement joins TRBV4-3 to TRBJ2-7, with 10 positions matching TRBD1. Trimming took 2 bases from V and 2 from J; bases not matched to a gene: 6. Germline assignment: CDR1 LGHNA and CDR2 YSLEER. The CDR3 consists of 16 residues. CDR3 bases: TGCGCCAGCAGCCAACTTACCGGACAGGGGGCCTACGAGCAGTACTTC. It encodes CASSQLTGQGAYEQYF.

This clone has a handful of counts. The chain is built from TRBV5-1 and TRBJ1-5, with D uncertain. V was trimmed by 1 base and J by 5 bases, leaving 10 bases between them. Germline loops: CDR1 SGHRS, CDR2 YFSETQ. This CDR3 has 14 residues. CDR3 bases: TGCGCCAGCAGCTTGATGGGAGGCGATCAGCCCCAGCATTTT. Translated, it gives CASSLMGGDQPQHF.

The chain couples TRBV30 to TRBJ2-5, with D uncertain. The germline V gene has CDR1 GTSNPN and CDR2 SVGIG (reference sequence). V lost 2 bases, J lost 4 bases, and 14 bases lay in between. The CDR3 totals 14 residues. CDR3 sequence: CAWSLAGNVETQYF. CDR3 DNA: TGTGCCTGGAGTCTGGCAGGAAACGTAGAGACCCAGTACTTC.

This clone has at least ten counts. This chain connects TRBV5-1 to TRBJ1-5; no definite D call. There are 12 residues in the CDR3. The germline V gene has CDR1 SGHRS and CDR2 YFSETQ. Trimming removed 0 bases from V and 6 bases from J, with 4 bases in between. CDR3 sequence reads: CASSLDGQPQHF. In DNA form, the CDR3 reads TGCGCCAGCAGCTTGGACGGTCAGCCCCAGCATTTT.

The rearrangement uses TRBV5-4 and TRBJ1-2, with 7 bases identical to TRBD1. The CDR3 loop spans 14 amino acids. Losses at the gene ends were 4 bases for V and 2 bases for J; bases not matched to a gene: 5. Germline loops: CDR1 SGHNT, CDR2 YYREEE (reference sequence). The CDR3 DNA reads TGTGCCAGCAGCCCCCAACAGGGGAACTATGGCTACACCTTC. Protein product: CASSPQQGNYGYTF.

A few counts support this clone. The gene calls are TRBV19 and TRBJ2-7, with D perhaps matching TRBD2 (7 bases). The length of the CDR3 is 16 residues. Germline CDR1 is LNHDA and CDR2 is SQIVND (reference sequence). Trimming removed 4 bases at V and 3 bases at J, with 19 bases between. CDR3 amino acids: CASSKGGGTRSYEQYF. In DNA form, the CDR3 reads TGTGCCAGTAGTAAAGGGGGGGGGACAAGGAGCTACGAGCAGTACTTC.

Details on this clone: A junction end diverges from the germline sequence, so it may reflect a read error. The chain employs TRBV7-7 and TRBJ2-5, with D uncertain. This CDR3 is 13 amino acids long. Germline V gene lookup returns CDR1 SSHAT and CDR2 FNYEAQ (reference sequence). CDR3 residues: CASSLATFETQYF. The CDR3, as DNA: TGTGCTAGCAGCTTAGCTACTTTTGAGACCCAGTACTTC.

The rearrangement links TRBV5-1 to TRBJ2-5, with D maybe TRBD2 (6 bases). The CDR3 has 14 residues. CDR1 is SGHRS and CDR2 is YFSETQ in the germline V gene. V was pared by 3 bases and J by 1 base, with 10 bases between. CDR3 amino acids: CASSSGTSQETQYF. In DNA, the CDR3 is TGCGCCAGCAGCTCCGGGACTTCCCAAGAGACCCAGTACTTC.

This clone was found a few times. The rearrangement links TRBV4-3 to TRBJ2-3; 9 bases align to TRBD2. CDR3 length: 18 amino acids. Trimming at V came to 3 bases and at J to 0 bases, leaving 10 bases not matched to a gene. Germline values: CDR1 LGHNA, CDR2 YSLEER. CDR3 amino acids: CASSHLIPAGGSTDTQYF. As DNA, the CDR3 is TGCGCCAGCAGCCACCTCATTCCAGCGGGGGGCAGCACAGATACGCAGTATTTT.

This clone was seen more than once but under ten times. This rearrangement joins TRBV5-8 to TRBJ1-1; D gene uncertain. Germline loops: CDR1 SGHTS, CDR2 YDEGEE. Trimming removed 3 bases from V and 5 bases from J, with 11 bases in between. This CDR3 spans 13 amino acids. The CDR3 DNA follows: TGTGCCAGCAGCTCCCAGATGAGGACTGAAGCTTTCTTT. Residues: CASSSQMRTEAFF.

CDR3 coding DNA: TGTGCCAGTATCGACCGGGACAAGGATACGCAGTATTTT. Protein product: CASIDRDKDTQYF. The chain recombines TRBV19 with TRBJ2-3; TRBD1 is a possible D gene (6 bases). V shed 7 bases and J shed 6 bases, with 14 bases lying between them. CDR3 size: 13 residues. Per germline, CDR1 LNHDA and CDR2 SQIVND (reference sequence).

The chain carries TRBV28 and TRBJ1-2; D is uncertain. Per germline, CDR1 MDHEN and CDR2 SYDVKM. CDR3 length equals 14 residues. V lost 4 bases and J lost 4, with 13 bases in between. The CDR3 region has the DNA TGTGCCAGCAGTTCTCCAACAGAGTTCTATGGCTACACCTTC. It translates to CASSSPTEFYGYTF.

This rearrangement joins TRBV28 to TRBJ1-2, with TRBD1 matching over 10 bases. The V gene's germline CDR1 is MDHEN and CDR2 SYDVKM. CDR3 length: 15 amino acids. With 3 bases clipped from V and 3 bases from J, the junction kept 4 bases outside the gene matches. The CDR3 nucleotides read TGTGCCAGCAGTTTCGACAGGGGGCTTTACTATGGCTACACCTTC. It codes for CASSFDRGLYYGYTF.

This clone was observed many times. The gene calls are TRBV5-1 and TRBJ2-7; D might be TRBD2 (5 bases). The germline gives CDR1 SGHRS, CDR2 YFSETQ. The V gene lost 1 base and the J gene lost 3 bases, with 11 bases spanning the gap. CDR3 length: 14 amino acids. CDR3 sequence (DNA): TGCGCCAGCAGCTTGCAGCAGGCGGGCTACGAGCAGTACTTC. This encodes CASSLQQAGYEQYF. The full variable domain, in which reference TRBV5-1 and TRBJ2-7 provide the parts outside the CDR3, is KAGVTQTPRYLIKTRGQQVTLSCSPISGHRSVSWYQQTPGQGLQFLFEYFSETQRNKGNFPGRFSGRQFSNSRSEMNVSTLELGDSALYLCASSLQQAGYEQYFGPGTRLTVT.

This clone was counted between two and nine times. The chain joins TRBV27 to TRBJ2-7; 9 bases align to TRBD1. V shed 7 bases and J 7 bases; nucleotides not matched to a gene: 11. The V gene's germline CDR1 is MNHEY and CDR2 SMNVEV (reference sequence). This CDR3 has 14 amino acids. CDR3 in DNA: TGTGCCAGCAATCAGGACAGGGGAAGGGGGGAGCAGTACTTC. Translating it yields CASNQDRGRGEQYF.